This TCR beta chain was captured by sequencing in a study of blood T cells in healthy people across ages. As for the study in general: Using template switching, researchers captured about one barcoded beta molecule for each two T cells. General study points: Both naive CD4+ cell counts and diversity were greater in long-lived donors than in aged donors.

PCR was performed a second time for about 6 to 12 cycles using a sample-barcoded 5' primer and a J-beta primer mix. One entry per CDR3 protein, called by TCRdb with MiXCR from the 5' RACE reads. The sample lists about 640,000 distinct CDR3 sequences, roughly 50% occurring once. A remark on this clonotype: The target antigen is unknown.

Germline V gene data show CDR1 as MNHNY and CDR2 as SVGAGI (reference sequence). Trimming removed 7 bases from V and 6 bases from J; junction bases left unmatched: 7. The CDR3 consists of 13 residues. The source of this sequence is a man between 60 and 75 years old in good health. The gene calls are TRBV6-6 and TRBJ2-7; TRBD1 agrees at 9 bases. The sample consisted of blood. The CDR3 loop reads CASTLPTGGEQYF. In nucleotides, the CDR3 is TGTGCCAGCACCCTCCCGACAGGGGGCGAGCAGTACTTC.